Listed here is a single T cell receptor (beta chain). The table lists this clonotype with many counts. The clone's antigen remains unknown. No base quality information exists; no much larger clone differs at one position. In the ophthalmopathy patients, disease was moderately to severely active, with a Clinical Activity Score of 3 or more, a NOSPECS grade of 4 or more, and a duration of less than 3 months. The study excluded patients with uncontrolled infections, other autoimmune diseases, pregnancy or lactation. Diagnoses were based on clinical symptoms, serum thyroxine and TRAb, thyroid ultrasound and orbital computed tomography. PBMCs were isolated from more than 8 ml of fresh peripheral blood by Ficoll-Paque density gradient centrifugation. Total RNA was extracted with Trizol reagent, and quality was checked on an Agilent 2100 Bioanalyzer. The sample belongs to a study of T cells in Graves' hyperthyroidism and ophthalmopathy (dated by TCRdb to between 2018 and 2020). Regarding the study in general: Peripheral blood samples were taken at the time of initial diagnosis, prior to any treatment. To identify TCR V-J signatures that set the groups apart, the researchers used a discovery cohort of 90 to 100 patients, made up of about 44 with Graves' ophthalmopathy and 57 with stable Graves' hyperthyroidism. Whether ophthalmopathy could be predicted prospectively was tested in an independent validation cohort made up of 18 to 20 hyperthyroidism patients plus 17 patients who later progressed to ophthalmopathy. The 75 to 100 discovery patients were randomly divided into training and test sets at a 7:3 ratio. In addition, the study compared T-cell repertoires in thyroid tissue and in blood from over 5 Graves' hyperthyroidism patients. Following sampling, methimazole starting at 30 mg daily was given to hyperthyroidism patients, and high-dose intravenous methylprednisolone was given to ophthalmopathy patients. According to the paper, TCR Vbeta CDR3 sequencing was carried out on about 140 peripheral blood samples, which came from 40 to 45 ophthalmopathy, approximately 72 hyperthyroidism and about 17 progressor patients. Beyond this particular receptor, the publication reports: Blood samples also contained most of the expanded thyroid clonotypes (frequency above 0.001), which suggests that blood repertoires may reflect thyroid immune responses. Sample size was not statistically predetermined, and investigators were not blinded to group allocation. In validation, the model predicted progression to ophthalmopathy with roughly 66% sensitivity and around 72% specificity, a median of approximately 6.5 months before onset. A model built on a 13 V-J signature distinguished ophthalmopathy from stable hyperthyroidism, reaching about 89% sensitivity and under 84% specificity in cross-validation and 80%/75% in testing.

V is shortened by 0 bases, J by 1 base, and the region joining them spans 12 bases. The CDR3, cysteine through phenylalanine, is 16 amino acids long. Only the CDR3 region is kept as DNA, spanning 48 bases read in frame from base 1. The germline V gene provides CDR1 SNHLY and CDR2 FYNNEI. The TCR beta CDR3 regions were amplified from the RNA transcripts. A first-round RT-PCR of the TCR CDR3 used the HTBI primer set with the Qiagen OneStep RT-PCR kit. Libraries were constructed in a second round of multiplex PCR, after which size selection and purification were performed. Libraries were sequenced paired-end with 100 bp reads on an Illumina HiSeq2000. From the authors' description of their analysis: SOAPnuke was used to process the raw data, throwing out any read that contained adapters or uncalled bases, had a mean Phred below 15, or lacked an exact constant-primer or identifier match. High-quality paired reads were merged with COPE v1.2.5, and unique nucleotide sequences were defined as clonotypes. Clonotypes were aligned to IMGT TRBV, TRBD and TRBJ reference segments using MiTCR v1.1. Analysis was restricted to V-J combinations with a frequency above 0.0001, which covered 99% to 99.2% of repertoires. The TCS score was defined as the ratio of F50 (clonal expansion) to E x V (chaos), calculated using BLOSUM62-based TCRdist between CDR3 peptides within each V-J. Welch's t-statistics and random forest reduced around 510 V-J features to roughly 13, which were used in a naive Bayes classifier (R e1071). The public sequencing data were trimmed at Q25 with fastp and processed into clonotypes with MiXCR by TCRdb, which kept only in-frame beta chains. Each record represents a unique CDR3 protein, reported with the most common genes and DNA among its rows. The V and J calls were determined by TCRdb, not by the authors. The sample table shows roughly 600,000 distinct CDR3 sequences, and about 15% are seen once. Under 15% of the sample goes to the ten largest clones.

The source is a woman between 45 and 65 years old with Graves' ophthalmopathy. Sequencing was done on a sample of blood. The sequence joins TRBV2 to TRBJ1-1, and possibly TRBD1, on 6 matching bases. Here the CDR3 is given as CASSEARGTTNTEAFF. The bases read TGTGCCAGCAGTGAAGCGCGAGGGACAACGAACACTGAAGCTTTCTTT.